The 27 T cell receptor beta chains presented below share a single source sample, sequenced in a study of blood T cell repertoires in COVID-19. Produced via immunoSEQ multiplex PCR; TCRdb's table is partial and in-frame only. The sample lists approximately 57,000 clones; roughly 84% were seen once. The sequenced material came from peripheral blood. Receptor source: a man in his forties with active COVID-19.

In DNA, the CDR3 is TGCAGTGCTAGTCCCCTCGGGGCGGGACTAGTAGCAGATACGCAGTATTTT. Residues: CSASPLGAGLVADTQYF. The chain has TRBV20-1 and TRBJ2-3; 8 bases map to TRBD2. The V segment lost 3 bases and the J segment 4 bases; nucleotides outside the gene matches: 15. Germline V gives CDR1 DFQATT, CDR2 SNEGSKA (reference sequence). This CDR3 has 17 residues.

This clone was seen a single time. The chain is built from TRBV18 and TRBJ2-2, with 10 bases that match TRBD1. V shed 4 bases and J 5 bases; nucleotides not matched to a gene: 10. Germline lookup yields CDR1 KGHSH and CDR2 LQKENI. The CDR3 extends over 17 amino acids. The CDR3 DNA is TGTGCCAGCTCACTCCCACGTCGGGACAGGGGAACCGGGGAGCTGTTTTTT. Protein product: CASSLPRRDRGTGELFF.

The V and J genes are TRBV7-6 and TRBJ2-2; D possibly corresponds to TRBD2 (6 bases). V was trimmed by 5 bases and J by 2 bases, leaving 15 bases between them. The CDR3 covers 16 residues. The germline V gene has CDR1 SGHVS and CDR2 FNYEAQ. The CDR3 DNA reads TGTGCCAGCAGCCTAAGGAGGGGCCCCAACACCGGGGAGCTGTTTTTT. Its translation is CASSLRRGPNTGELFF.

The chain couples TRBV18 to TRBJ2-3, with 9 bases aligning to TRBD2. Germline CDR1 KGHSH, CDR2 LQKENI. V trimming: 2 bases; J trimming: 9 bases; junction bases outside the gene matches: 9. The length of the CDR3 is 15 residues. The CDR3 loop reads CASSPGISSGGTQYF. The CDR3 coding sequence is TGTGCCAGCTCACCAGGGATCAGTAGCGGGGGAACGCAGTATTTT.

The chain carries TRBV27 and TRBJ1-4; possibly TRBD1 for D (5 bases). The CDR3 totals 16 residues. The germline V gene encodes CDR1 MNHEY and CDR2 SMNVEV (reference sequence). V lost 6 bases and J 8 bases, leaving 22 bases between the germline ends. The CDR3 region is CASSPRAGGVAEKLFF. The CDR3, as DNA: TGTGCCAGCAGCCCGAGAGCTGGGGGGGTGGCGGAAAAACTGTTTTTT. The variable domain in full, completed from reference TRBV27 and TRBJ1-4, reads EAQVTQNPRYLITVTGKKLTVTCSQNMNHEYMSWYRQDPGLGLRQIYYSMNVEVTDKGDVPEGYKVSRKEKRNFPLILESPSPNQTSLYFCASSPRAGGVAEKLFFGSGTQLSVL.

This clone has a handful of counts. This chain's CDR3 is CASSEPMSTQYF. The CDR3, as DNA: TGTGCCAGCAGTGAACCCATGAGTACGCAGTATTTT. The chain has TRBV6-1 and TRBJ2-3; D gene uncertain. Germline V CDR1 and CDR2: MNHNS, SASEGT. V lost 2 bases, J lost 8 bases, and 8 bases lay in between. CDR3 length: 12 residues.

The chain is built from TRBV9 and TRBJ2-7, with 10 bases aligning to TRBD2. CDR1 SGDLS and CDR2 YYNGEE come from the germline V gene. With 0 bases clipped from V and 5 bases from J, the junction kept 5 bases outside the gene matches. The CDR3 is 15 amino acids. CDR3: CASSVALAGVHEQYF. Written as DNA, the CDR3 is TGTGCCAGCAGCGTAGCGCTAGCGGGAGTCCACGAGCAGTACTTC.

This clone was seen at least ten times. This chain joins TRBV12-3 or TRBV12-4 and TRBJ1-1; D is unclear. The length of the CDR3 is 13 residues. V lost 6 bases and J 4 bases, leaving 12 bases between the germline ends. CDR3 in amino acids: CASSRTRGTEAFF. The CDR3 DNA reads as TGTGCCAGCAGCAGAACCCGGGGCACTGAAGCTTTCTTT.

The rearrangement links TRBV7-3 to TRBJ2-1; 8 nucleotides match TRBD2. The V segment lost 5 bases and the J segment 5 bases; nucleotides outside the gene matches: 5. The V gene's germline CDR1 is SGHTA and CDR2 FQGTGA. The CDR3 spans 14 residues. The CDR3 region is CASSPGRDNNEQFF. The CDR3 DNA is TGTGCCAGCAGCCCCGGGAGGGACAACAATGAGCAGTTCTTC.

The chain joins TRBV5-1 to TRBJ2-2, with D possibly being TRBD1 (6 bases). In germline, CDR1 is SGHRS, CDR2 YFSETQ. Trimming removed 1 base at V and 6 bases at J, with 7 bases between. The CDR3 runs 13 residues. Here the CDR3 DNA reads TGCGCCAGCAGCTTGACAGGGTCCGGGGAGCTGTTTTTT. Translated: CASSLTGSGELFF.

In its sample, this clone was seen once. This sequence joins TRBV19 and TRBJ1-1; the D gene is possibly TRBD1 (6 bases). This CDR3 comprises 14 residues. Looked up from germline, CDR1 is LNHDA and CDR2 is SQIVND (reference sequence). The V end was cut by 5 bases, the J end by 1 base, with 11 bases between. The CDR3 loop reads CASSPRQENTEAFF. The DNA of the CDR3 is TGTGCCAGTAGTCCCAGACAGGAGAACACTGAAGCTTTCTTT.

Notes on this clone: Sequence at one end of the junction differs from germline and may be a read error. The chain combines TRBV28 with TRBJ1-6; D may be TRBD1 (5 bases). Germline V gene sequence: CDR1 MDHEN, CDR2 SYDVKM. The CDR3 is 12 amino acids. The CDR3: CASSLWGQVVPF. CDR3 nucleotides: TGTGCCAGCAGTTTATGGGGGCAAGTCGTTCCTTTT. Combining the CDR3 with reference TRBV28 and TRBJ1-6 gives the whole variable domain DVKVTQSSRYLVKRTGEKVFLECVQDMDHENMFWYRQDPGLGLRLIYFSYDVKMKEKGDIPEGYSVSREKKERFSLILESASTNQTSMYLCASSLWGQVVPFGNGTRLTVT.

This chain connects TRBV11-2 to TRBJ1-2, with D maybe TRBD1 (6 bases). Germline values: CDR1 SGHAT, CDR2 FQNNGV. The CDR3 consists of 13 residues. V lost 2 bases and J 8 bases, leaving 12 bases between the germline ends. Here the CDR3 reads CASSLIPRGGYTF. CDR3 coding DNA: TGTGCCAGCAGCTTAATTCCCAGGGGCGGCTACACCTTC.

This chain joins TRBV28 and TRBJ2-7; perhaps TRBD1 as D (7 bases). This CDR3 spans 15 amino acids. CDR1 is MDHEN and CDR2 is SYDVKM in the germline V gene. V dropped 2 bases and J dropped 1 base, with 12 bases sitting between them. This CDR3 is CASSLATGRSYEQYF. Written as DNA, the CDR3 is TGTGCCAGCAGTTTAGCGACAGGGAGGTCCTACGAGCAGTACTTC.

The J gene is TRBJ1-1, the V gene TRBV9, with TRBD1 identical over 7 bases. The V gene's germline CDR1 is SGDLS and CDR2 YYNGEE. The V gene end was trimmed by 4 bases and the J gene end by 3 bases; junction bases not matched to a gene: 15. The CDR3 has 17 residues. The CDR3 is CASSTLQGNERDTEAFF. The CDR3 nucleotides read TGTGCCAGCAGCACCCTACAGGGGAATGAAAGGGACACTGAAGCTTTCTTT.

The CDR3 DNA reads as TGCGCCAGCAGGGGACAGGGTCTCTACGAGCAGTACTTC. As protein: CASRGQGLYEQYF. V usage is TRBV5-1 and J usage is TRBJ2-7; 9 nucleotides agree with TRBD1. CDR1 SGHRS and CDR2 YFSETQ come from the germline V gene. Trimming removed 5 bases from V and 3 bases from J; junction bases left unmatched: 3. The CDR3 has 13 amino acids.

The rearrangement links TRBV5-1 to TRBJ2-1, with 12 bases that match TRBD2. V shed 5 bases, J shed 9 bases, and the junction held 6 bases outside the gene matches. The CDR3 sequence is 14 residues long. Germline assignment: CDR1 SGHRS and CDR2 YFSETQ. CDR3 bases: TGCGCCAGCAGGACTAGCGGGAGCCATAGTGAGCAGTTCTTC. Translation: CASRTSGSHSEQFF.

The chain couples TRBV18 to TRBJ2-1, with 7 bases that match TRBD2. The CDR3 contains 18 residues. Germline CDR1 reads KGHSH; CDR2 reads LQKENI. The V and J ends lost 1 base and 1 base, in that order; junction bases with no gene match: 10. CDR3 region: CASSPLWEGVGSYNEQFF. In DNA form, the CDR3 reads TGTGCCAGCTCACCACTGTGGGAGGGCGTCGGGTCCTACAATGAGCAGTTCTTC. Drawing the rest from reference TRBV18 and TRBJ2-1, the complete variable domain is NAGVMQNPRHLVRRRGQEARLRCSPMKGHSHVYWYRQLPEEGLKFMVYLQKENIIDESGMPKERFSAEFPKEGPSILRIQQVVRGDSAAYFCASSPLWEGVGSYNEQFFGPGTRLTVL.

The chain uses TRBV25-1 and TRBJ2-1, with D perhaps matching TRBD2 (5 bases). The CDR3 runs 18 residues. Germline assignment: CDR1 MGHDK and CDR2 SYGVNS. The V end lost 6 bases, the J end lost 5 bases, and 26 bases lay between the germline ends. CDR3 DNA sequence: TGTGCCAGCAGCCCATCCCAGGCGGGCTCGGCGCAACACAATGAGCAGTTCTTC. Protein sequence: CASSPSQAGSAQHNEQFF.

The CDR3 DNA is TGTGCCAGCAGCTTAACCTACGGGGGTTCACCCCTCCACTTT. Amino acid sequence: CASSLTYGGSPLHF. The V call is TRBV7-3, the J call TRBJ1-6, with D maybe TRBD1 (5 bases). The V end was cut by 0 bases, the J end by 9 bases, with 9 bases between. The CDR3 covers 14 residues. CDR1 and CDR2 (germline): SGHTA, FQGTGA.

This clone was detected only once. The genes are TRBV5-6 and TRBJ1-1, with D unresolved. Germline CDR1 is SGHDT and CDR2 is YYEEEE. V was cut by 8 bases and J by 1 base, with 6 bases left in between. The CDR3 is 11 residues long. The CDR3 bases are TGTGCCAGTCACAGGAACACTGAAGCTTTCTTT. Protein: CASHRNTEAFF. The full variable domain, completed using reference TRBV5-6 and TRBJ1-1, is DAGVTQSPTHLIKTRGQQVTLRCSPKSGHDTVSWYQQALGQGPQFIFQYYEEEERQRGNFPDRFSGHQFPNYSSELNVNALLLGDSALYLCASHRNTEAFFGQGTRLTVV.

The J gene is TRBJ2-5, the V gene TRBV4-2, with 11 nucleotides matching TRBD2. The CDR3 covers 19 residues. Per the germline V gene, CDR1 is LGHNA and CDR2 is YNFKEQ. With V trimmed by 1 base and J by 2 bases, 12 bases remained unmatched. The CDR3 DNA sequence: TGTGCCAGCAGCCAAGGGACCGACGGGACTAGCGGTTTACAAGAGACCCAGTACTTC. Amino acid sequence: CASSQGTDGTSGLQETQYF.

The chain carries TRBV24-1 and TRBJ1-2; tentative D call: TRBD1 (6 bases). Germline-derived CDR1 and CDR2 are KGHDR and SFDVKD. The CDR3 loop spans 17 amino acids. With 4 bases removed from V and 1 base from J, the gap between germline ends came to 18 bases. The CDR3 spells CATSETPGASFNYGYTF. In DNA form, the CDR3 reads TGTGCCACCAGTGAAACCCCAGGGGCCTCCTTTAACTATGGCTACACCTTC.

The V call is TRBV9, the J call TRBJ1-6, with D maybe TRBD1 (5 bases). The V gene's germline CDR1 is SGDLS and CDR2 YYNGEE. V lost 3 bases and J lost 7, with 17 bases in between. This CDR3 spans 16 amino acids. Here the CDR3 DNA reads TGTGCCAGCAGCGCGTTTCGGGGGTGGTCCAATTCACCCCTCCACTTT. This encodes CASSAFRGWSNSPLHF.

The chain is built from TRBV19 and TRBJ1-4; the match to TRBD1 covers 7 bases. Germline assignment: CDR1 LNHDA and CDR2 SQIVND (reference sequence). With V trimmed by 5 bases and J by 7 bases, 13 bases remained unmatched. This CDR3 has 16 residues. CDR3: CASSSTGREVGEKLFF. DNA for the CDR3: TGTGCCAGTAGTTCGACAGGGAGAGAGGTTGGTGAAAAACTGTTTTTT.

The V gene is TRBV3-1 (or the pseudogene TRBV3-2), the J gene TRBJ1-2; 8 bases are a match to TRBD1. J was trimmed by 7 bases and V by 2 bases; bases with no gene match: 9. Germline assignment: CDR1 LGHDT and CDR2 YNNKEL (reference sequence). The CDR3 sequence is 15 residues long. The CDR3 here is CASSQTGTGNGGYTF. In DNA, the CDR3 is TGTGCCAGCAGCCAAACCGGGACAGGAAACGGTGGCTACACCTTC.

This clone was recorded once. The chain has TRBV19 and TRBJ1-5; 9 bases are a match to TRBD1. CDR1 and CDR2 from the germline V gene are LNHDA and SQIVND (reference sequence). This CDR3 contains 17 residues. Trimming at V came to 2 bases and at J to 6 bases, leaving 11 bases not matched to a gene. The CDR3 region is CASSIFAGQGMFQPQHF. CDR3 sequence (DNA): TGTGCCAGTAGTATATTCGCGGGACAGGGAATGTTTCAGCCCCAGCATTTT.